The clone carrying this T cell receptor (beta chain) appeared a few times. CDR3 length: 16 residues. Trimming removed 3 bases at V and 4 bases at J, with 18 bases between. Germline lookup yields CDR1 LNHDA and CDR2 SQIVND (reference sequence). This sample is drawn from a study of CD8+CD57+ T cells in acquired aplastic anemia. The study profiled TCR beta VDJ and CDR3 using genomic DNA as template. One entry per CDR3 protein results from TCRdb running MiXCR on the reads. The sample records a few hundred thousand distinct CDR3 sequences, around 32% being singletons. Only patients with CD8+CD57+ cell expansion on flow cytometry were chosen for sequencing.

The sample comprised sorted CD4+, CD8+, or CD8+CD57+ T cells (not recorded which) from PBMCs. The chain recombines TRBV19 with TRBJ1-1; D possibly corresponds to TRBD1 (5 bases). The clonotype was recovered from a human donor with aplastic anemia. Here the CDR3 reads CASSIFSPGTITEAFF. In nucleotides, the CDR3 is TGTGCCAGTAGTATCTTCTCTCCGGGGACGATCACTGAAGCTTTCTTT.